This TCR beta chain came from a study of T cell responses to AZD1222 COVID-19 vaccine. A word on this clone: As yet, its antigen is unknown.

TCRdb's table, derived via immunoSEQ multiplex PCR, lists solely in-frame clones and lacks some. This table holds 85,000 to 130,000 clones, 75% to 90% found once. This CDR3 comprises 18 residues. The V end was cut by 5 bases, the J end by 2 bases, with 21 bases between. CDR1 is MNHNY and CDR2 is SVGAGI in the germline V gene (reference sequence). Study-wide points: Repertoire sampling happened only post peak T cell response. At baseline, seropositivity was found in only six or seven AZD1222 recipients.

Sequencing was performed on peripheral blood, taken on day 0 of AZD1222 vaccination. The chain combines TRBV6-6 with TRBJ1-4, with D possibly TRBD1 on 6 matching bases. The sequence derives from an adult in good health. The CDR3 DNA sequence: TGTGCCAGCAGTCCCCGGGGGGGGGCTAGGCGGACTAATGAAAAACTGTTTTTT. It is translated as CASSPRGGARRTNEKLFF.